A selection of T cell receptor beta chains follows, all from one sample in a study of T cells expressing NK-cell markers. No DNA is given; TCRdb re-called the 5' RACE reads and lists each CDR3 protein once. The table for this sample gives about 260,000 distinct CDR3 sequences. What was sequenced was blood T cells: a sorted CD56 or NKG2C T cell subset, CD4+ or CD8+ T cells, or bulk PBMC T cells (not recorded which). These receptors were taken from a woman between 18 and 69 years old in good health. The CDR3 runs from the conserved cysteine through the conserved F or W. Fields, in order: J gene, V gene, CDR3 protein.

J: TRBJ2-3
V: TRBV6-5
CDR3: CASSYSTGITDTQYF

J: TRBJ1-4
V: TRBV4-1
CDR3: CASSQDRGSRAEKLFF

J: TRBJ1-2
V: TRBV6-1
CDR3: CASRIDRDRVGYTF

J: TRBJ1-3
V: TRBV12-3/TRBV12-4
CDR3: CASRKLQVYSGNTIYF

J: TRBJ1-3
V: TRBV6-1
CDR3: CASSELGGMASGNTIYF

J: TRBJ2-5
V: TRBV29-1
CDR3: CSVIGNGVGETQYF

J: TRBJ2-7
V: TRBV10-3
CDR3: CAISGTPWDEQYF

J: TRBJ1-1
V: TRBV20-1
CDR3: CSASRGPTEAFF

J: TRBJ1-1
V: TRBV6-1
CDR3: CASSPVRVMNTEAFF

J: TRBJ2-3
V: TRBV20-1
CDR3: CSARLDITPGGTQYF

J: TRBJ2-5
V: TRBV6-6
CDR3: CASSEPLETQYF

J: TRBJ2-3
V: TRBV4-3
CDR3: CASSPRTGEYTDTQYF

J: TRBJ2-2
V: TRBV12-3/TRBV12-4
CDR3: CASNRPGGTGELFF

J: TRBJ2-5
V: TRBV20-1
CDR3: CSARPTQETQYF

J: TRBJ2-3
V: TRBV5-1
CDR3: CASSPRGSGRSDTQYF

J: TRBJ2-7
V: TRBV12-3/TRBV12-4
CDR3: CASSSRQGSDEQYF

J: TRBJ1-6
V: TRBV12-3/TRBV12-4
CDR3: CASTLGGITSPLHF

J: TRBJ2-7
V: TRBV29-1
CDR3: CSVGPRQAVVEQYF

J: TRBJ1-4
V: TRBV20-1
CDR3: CSVVGPTEKLFF

J: TRBJ2-1
V: TRBV18
CDR3: CASSPNNVYNEQFF

J: TRBJ2-7
V: TRBV3-1
CDR3: CASSQGYGIFDEQYF

J: TRBJ2-1
V: TRBV29-1
CDR3: CSGREGLAGGMPQFF

J: TRBJ2-5
V: TRBV3-1
CDR3: CASSEGLAGPQETQYF

J: TRBJ2-2
V: TRBV11-2
CDR3: CASSLGPRTAGELFF

J: TRBJ1-1
V: TRBV7-9
CDR3: CASRATGTLILNTEAFF

J: TRBJ2-7
V: TRBV7-2
CDR3: CASGLQPRGYEQYF

J: TRBJ1-4
V: TRBV11-2
CDR3: CASSKRTGENEKLFF

J: TRBJ1-3
V: TRBV30
CDR3: CAWDRSSGNTIYF

J: TRBJ2-1
V: TRBV28
CDR3: CASSSDRKNEQFF

J: TRBJ2-5
V: TRBV4-2
CDR3: CASSQEYFKEETQYF

J: TRBJ1-4
V: TRBV20-1
CDR3: CSARDPGQGFRLFF

J: TRBJ2-1
V: TRBV5-1
CDR3: CATTVFGRSYNEQFF

J: TRBJ2-2
V: TRBV29-1
CDR3: CSVTKDNRALTGELFF

J: TRBJ2-3
V: TRBV20-1
CDR3: CSARDFAAGGATDTQYF

J: TRBJ2-7
V: TRBV6-1
CDR3: CASRPGRGVGSEKYF

J: TRBJ1-1
V: TRBV12-3/TRBV12-4
CDR3: CASVMINTEAFF

J: TRBJ2-6
V: TRBV5-1
CDR3: CASSGGQTSGANVLTF

J: TRBJ1-1
V: TRBV6-5
CDR3: CASRGPLSEAFF

J: TRBJ2-1
V: TRBV12-3/TRBV12-4
CDR3: CASSPRTGNGHEQFF

J: TRBJ2-1
V: TRBV10-1
CDR3: CASSGGHQYEQFF

J: TRBJ1-5
V: TRBV11-2
CDR3: CASSSQGGLNQPQHF

J: TRBJ2-4
V: TRBV11-2
CDR3: CASSLGGQGILAKNIQYF

J: TRBJ2-5
V: TRBV7-2
CDR3: CASSYSLGSGKETQYF

J: TRBJ2-6
V: TRBV10-3
CDR3: CATHSGANVLTF

J: TRBJ2-5
V: TRBV25-1
CDR3: CASSPAGGRETQYF

J: TRBJ2-2
V: TRBV5-1
CDR3: CASSLVYRNTGELFF

J: TRBJ2-2
V: TRBV4-3
CDR3: CASSQGTLNTGELFF

J: TRBJ1-6
V: TRBV11-2
CDR3: CASSLIQSSYNSPLHF

J: TRBJ2-3
V: TRBV4-3
CDR3: CASSRAWTGGDVGTDTQYF

J: TRBJ2-2
V: TRBV6-5
CDR3: CASSYSRLTGELFF

J: TRBJ2-3
V: TRBV20-1
CDR3: CSARYSASGKDTQYF